The rows below give T cell receptor beta chains drawn from one sample of a study of cytomegalovirus exposure and HLA in healthy donors. Assay: immunoSEQ multiplex PCR; the TCRdb copy retains only in-frame clones and omits some. The repertoire includes some 150,000 clones, more than 75% of them detected once, and about 7.5% sits in the top ten. Sequenced sample: PBMCs. The source of these receptors is a woman between 45 and 65 years old in good health and CMV-seropositive. Each CDR3 is given with its conserved first and last residue. D genes are given only for firm matches. The size field is filled for only some rows; it gives once, few, many or a size class.

v_call	d_call	clone_size	j_call	cdr3_nt	cdr3_aa
TRBV11-2	-	-	TRBJ2-5	TGTGCCAGCAGCTTAGGGCAGGGGTTTGAGACCCAGTACTTC	CASSLGQGFETQYF
TRBV9	-	-	TRBJ2-1	TGTGCCAGCAGCGGGGAGACCAACGAGCAGTTCTTC	CASSGETNEQFF
TRBV5-1	TRBD2	-	TRBJ2-1	TGCGCCAGCAGCTTGCAGGGACTAGCGGGGGGTGGTAATGAGCAGTTCTTC	CASSLQGLAGGGNEQFF
TRBV27	-	-	TRBJ1-1	TGTGCCAGCCGCGCTGGTACCACTGAAGCTTTCTTT	CASRAGTTEAFF
TRBV5-1	-	-	TRBJ2-5	TGCGCCAGCAGGGGGACTCCAGAACAAGAGACCCAGTACTTC	CASRGTPEQETQYF
TRBV2	-	-	TRBJ2-5	TGTGCCAGCAGTGAGGACAGTCTCTACGGGACCCAGTACTTC	CASSEDSLYGTQYF
TRBV27	-	-	TRBJ1-1	TGTGCCTCTGCAAAGACTCTTATGGGGAACACTGAAGCTTTCTTT	CASAKTLMGNTEAFF
TRBV5-1	-	-	TRBJ1-1	TGCGCCAGCAGAGTAGGGAGCGAAGGGACTGAAGCTTTCTTT	CASRVGSEGTEAFF
TRBV4-3	-	once	TRBJ1-1	TGCGCCAGCAGCCAACGTGTGGACAGCCAAATGAACACTGAAGCTTTCTTT	CASSQRVDSQMNTEAFF
TRBV30	-	-	TRBJ2-5	TGTGCCTGGAGTGATGGGACGGGAGTAGAGACCCAGTACTTC	CAWSDGTGVETQYF
TRBV11-2	-	-	TRBJ2-2	TGTGCCAGCAGTATAGATACCGGGGAGCTGTTTTTT	CASSIDTGELFF
TRBV6-6	TRBD2	once	TRBJ2-3	TGTGCCAGCAGTTACCAAGCGGGGGACACAGATACGCAGTATTTT	CASSYQAGDTDTQYF
TRBV5-1	TRBD1	-	TRBJ1-5	TGCGCCAGCAGCTTGTCCACAGGGGATCAGCCCCAGCATTTT	CASSLSTGDQPQHF
TRBV27	-	once	TRBJ2-6	TGTGCCAGCAGTTTAGTCCCGGGTGCCGGGGCCAACGTCCTGACTTTC	CASSLVPGAGANVLTF
TRBV10-3	-	-	TRBJ2-3	TGTGCCACCTCACCGGTGGGGGGGCCAAGCACAGATACGCAGTATTTT	CATSPVGGPSTDTQYF
TRBV6-6	-	-	TRBJ1-1	TGTGCCAGCAGCCCTCTCGAGAGCACTGAAGCTTTCTTT	CASSPLESTEAFF
TRBV4-3	-	-	TRBJ1-1	TGCGCCAGCAGCCAAGTCGTGGACAGACACACTGAAGCTTTCTTT	CASSQVVDRHTEAFF
TRBV18	-	-	TRBJ1-1	TGTGCCAGCTCACCACCGGATGGCGGCATGAACACTGAAGCTTTCTTT	CASSPPDGGMNTEAFF